This record concerns one TCR beta chain sequence. Its antigen remains unidentified. Per-base quality was not reported, and no clone a single base away is much larger than it. This entry comes from a study of regulatory and conventional T cells in breast cancer (dated by TCRdb to the mid-2010s). Library generation was performed with PCR. These reads were obtained on a 454 GS FLX Titanium. TCRdb trimmed public reads at Q25 via fastp, called clones via MiXCR and kept in-frame beta chains. Identical CDR3 proteins give one entry, which carries the most common genes and DNA. Here the sample has 1,200 to 1,500 distinct CDR3 sequences; around 67% occur a single time. More than 4.5% of the sample comes from the top ten. Counted from cysteine to phenylalanine, this CDR3 has 14 amino acids. Only the CDR3 part of the read is kept: 42 bases, read in frame from the first base. CDR1 and CDR2 were assigned from the germline V gene as ENHRY and SYGVKD. Trimming removed 6 bases from V and 2 bases from J; the gene matches leave 5 bases unexplained.

The source of this sequence is a female donor in good health. The sequencing input was regulatory T cells from blood. The receptor chain draws on TRBV10-3 and TRBJ1-2; a stretch of 8 junction bases matches TRBD1. The encoded CDR3 is CAISDRTGNYGYTF. The DNA sequence is given as TGTGCCATCAGCGATAGGACAGGGAACTATGGCTACACCTTC.